The 29 T cell receptor beta chains presented below share a single source sample, sequenced in a study of cytomegalovirus exposure and HLA in healthy donors listed by TCRdb under 2017. Library prep was done by the immunoSEQ multiplex PCR assay. Entries here come from immuneACCESS through TCRdb and include only in-frame sequences with V and J called. Some clones fail to appear in such tables; in the studies checked, an unresolved V gene covers under half of the shortfall, and the cause of the remainder is unknown. The sample table holds over 100,000 clones, of which about 90% were seen once. Clones ranked in the top ten supply about 2% of the sample. The sequencing input was PBMCs. The receptors stem from a woman younger than 35 in good health and CMV-seronegative.

This clone was seen a single time. J is TRBJ2-7 and V is TRBV7-2; 15 bases are a match to TRBD2. Germline lookup yields CDR1 SGHTA and CDR2 FQGNSA. The CDR3 contains 16 residues. V dropped 5 bases and J dropped 4; count of bases not matched to a gene: 6. The CDR3, as DNA: TGTGCCAGCAGCACGGGACTAGCGGGAGGCTCTTACGAGCAGTACTTC. It codes for CASSTGLAGGSYEQYF.

The rearrangement links TRBV14 to TRBJ1-5, with D hard to call. The ends were cut back, 5 bases at V and 2 bases at J, with 10 bases in the middle. This CDR3 is 14 amino acids long. Germline CDR1 SGHDN, CDR2 FVKESK. CDR3 protein: CASSSLGGNQPQHF. The CDR3 region has the DNA TGTGCCAGCAGCTCACTCGGAGGCAATCAGCCCCAGCATTTT.

This chain connects TRBV5-1 to TRBJ2-7; 13 bases are a match to TRBD2. The J segment lost 7 bases and the V segment lost 0 bases, leaving 4 bases of the junction unmatched. Per the germline V gene, CDR1 is SGHRS and CDR2 is YFSETQ. The CDR3 loop spans 15 amino acids. This chain's CDR3 is CASSLAGGLAGEQYF. CDR3 nucleotides: TGCGCCAGCAGCTTGGCCGGGGGACTAGCGGGAGAGCAGTACTTC.

The chain couples TRBV6-4 to TRBJ1-2, with 8 bases that match TRBD1. With 2 bases clipped from V and 8 bases from J, the junction kept 7 bases outside the gene matches. This CDR3 comprises 14 residues. Germline V gene sequence: CDR1 MRHNA, CDR2 SNTAGT. The CDR3: CASSDPGQGGGYTF. In nucleotides, the CDR3 is TGTGCCAGCAGTGACCCCGGACAGGGCGGCGGCTACACCTTC.

J is TRBJ2-7 and V is TRBV15, with 13 bases identical to TRBD2. The trim removed 1 base at V and 3 bases at J, leaving 3 bases unmatched. This CDR3 is built from 16 residues. Germline V gene data show CDR1 as LNHNV and CDR2 as YYDKDF (reference sequence). CDR3 nucleotide sequence: TGTGCCACCAGCAGAGGGGGGACTAGCGGGATCTACGAGCAGTACTTC. It yields the protein CATSRGGTSGIYEQYF.

CDR3: CASSYGQNTDTQYF. As DNA, the CDR3 is TGTGCCAGCAGTTATGGGCAGAACACAGATACGCAGTATTTT. The chain has TRBV6-5 and TRBJ2-3; D not resolved. Trimming took off 3 bases at V and 2 bases at J, with 9 bases between the two ends. The CDR3 sequence is 14 residues long. Germline CDR1 MNHEY, CDR2 SVGAGI.

The chain links TRBV7-2 to TRBJ2-2, with D possibly TRBD1 on 7 matching bases. CDR3 length equals 16 residues. Germline V gene lookup returns CDR1 SGHTA and CDR2 FQGNSA. Trimming cost V 7 bases and J 2 bases, with 17 bases left between them. CDR3 amino acids: CASTSGRGENTGELFF. CDR3 coding DNA: TGTGCCAGCACTTCCGGCAGGGGGGAAAACACCGGGGAGCTGTTTTTT.

The rearrangement joins TRBV13 to TRBJ2-5, with D tentatively TRBD1 (5 bases). Per germline, CDR1 PRHDT and CDR2 FYEKMQ (reference sequence). The V end lost 5 bases, the J end lost 2 bases, and 12 bases lay between the germline ends. The CDR3 has 14 amino acids. This chain's CDR3 is CASSTVQAQETQYF. For the CDR3, the DNA is TGTGCCAGCAGCACAGTACAGGCTCAAGAGACCCAGTACTTC.

This clone has only one observation. The rearrangement uses TRBV4-3 and TRBJ1-2, with a possible D match to TRBD1 (6 bases). V lost 4 bases, J lost 6 bases, and 18 bases lay in between. The germline V gene encodes CDR1 LGHNA and CDR2 YSLEER. The CDR3 extends over 15 amino acids. The CDR3 coding sequence is TGCGCCAGCAGCCGCAACATGGGGGCAGGGAATGGCTACACCTTC. It translates to CASSRNMGAGNGYTF.

This chain links TRBV13 with TRBJ1-3, with D perhaps matching TRBD1 (5 bases). The CDR3 extends over 13 amino acids. The germline V gene encodes CDR1 PRHDT and CDR2 FYEKMQ (reference sequence). Trimming cost V 5 bases and J 1 base, with 6 bases left between them. The CDR3, as DNA: TGTGCCAGCAGCAAGGGGTCTGGAAACACCATATATTTT. This codes for CASSKGSGNTIYF.

The chain employs TRBV6-6 and TRBJ2-1; D call uncertain. This CDR3 contains 13 residues. V lost 6 bases and J 2 bases, leaving 8 bases between the germline ends. Germline CDR1 reads MNHNY; CDR2 reads SVGAGI (reference sequence). CDR3 amino acids: CASSPPTYNEQFF. The CDR3 bases are TGTGCCAGCAGCCCCCCTACCTACAATGAGCAGTTCTTC.

The chain links TRBV29-1 to TRBJ1-1, with a possible D match to TRBD1 (5 bases). The CDR3 contains 15 residues. Germline CDR1 reads SQVTM; CDR2 reads ANQGSEA. V lost 0 bases, J lost 4 bases, and 15 bases lay in between. Here the CDR3 reads CSVEDTRAGFTEAFF. In nucleotides, the CDR3 is TGCAGCGTTGAAGATACCAGGGCAGGATTCACTGAAGCTTTCTTT. Supplemented by reference TRBV29-1 and TRBJ1-1, the full variable domain reads SAVISQKPSRDICQRGTSLTIQCQVDSQVTMMFWYRQQPGQSLTLIATANQGSEATYESGFVIDKFPISRPNLTFSTLTVSNMSPEDSSIYLCSVEDTRAGFTEAFFGQGTRLTVV.

The sample holds a few counts of this clone. Within the sample, other DNA sequences also encode this same CDR3. The CDR3 DNA reads as TGTGCCTGGAGTGCAGGGGGTAATCAGCCCCAGCATTTT. Residues: CAWSAGGNQPQHF. The genes are TRBV30 and TRBJ1-5; 7 bases align to TRBD1. Looked up from germline, CDR1 is GTSNPN and CDR2 is SVGIG (reference sequence). The trim removed 1 base at V and 4 bases at J, leaving 1 base unmatched. This CDR3 has 13 residues.

The chain carries TRBV2 and TRBJ1-4; the D gene is possibly TRBD1 (6 bases). The CDR3 covers 14 residues. CDR1 and CDR2 from the germline V gene are SNHLY and FYNNEI. V lost 6 bases and J 6 bases, leaving 14 bases between the germline ends. The CDR3 bases are TGTGCCAGCAGCGAAAGGACAGAGGATGAAAAACTGTTTTTT. Its translation: CASSERTEDEKLFF.

The chain uses TRBV23-1 and TRBJ1-6; D gene ambiguous. TRBV23-1 counts as an open reading frame of uncertain function. The CDR3 has 14 residues. Trimming stripped 6 bases from V and 13 bases from J, with 19 bases between. In DNA form, the CDR3 reads TGCGCCAGCAGGAGAGTCGGTCGCTTCTGGCCCCTCCACTTT. Encoded protein: CASRRVGRFWPLHF.

This clone turned up a few times. The chain employs TRBV19 and TRBJ1-1, with 7 bases matching TRBD1. Germline V gene sequence: CDR1 LNHDA, CDR2 SQIVND (reference sequence). The CDR3 sequence is 14 residues long. The ends lost 5 bases at V and 7 bases at J; junction bases unmatched: 10. The CDR3 loop reads CASSLSYRGVEAFF. DNA for the CDR3: TGTGCCAGTAGTCTATCATACAGGGGAGTTGAAGCTTTCTTT. Together with reference TRBV19 and TRBJ1-1, the CDR3 gives the full variable domain: DGGITQSPKYLFRKEGQNVTLSCEQNLNHDAMYWYRQDPGQGLRLIYYSQIVNDFQKGDIAEGYSVSREKKESFPLTVTSAQKNPTAFYLCASSLSYRGVEAFFGQGTRLTVV.

The J gene is TRBJ2-2, the V gene TRBV7-8, with D perhaps TRBD1 (5 bases). The V gene's germline CDR1 is SGHVS and CDR2 FQNEAQ. Trimming removed 3 bases from V and 6 bases from J, with 8 bases in between. The CDR3 is made up of 13 amino acids. Here the CDR3 reads CASSLGRAGELFF. As DNA, the CDR3 is TGTGCCAGCAGCTTGGGGCGAGCCGGGGAGCTGTTTTTT.

The rearrangement uses TRBV9 and TRBJ1-1; D may be TRBD1 (6 bases). Germline V gene lookup returns CDR1 SGDLS and CDR2 YYNGEE. Trimming cost V 4 bases and J 3 bases, with 13 bases left between them. The CDR3 length is 14 residues. This CDR3 reads CASSPQGTDTEAFF. The CDR3, as DNA: TGTGCCAGCAGCCCACAGGGTACGGACACTGAAGCTTTCTTT.

The chain uses TRBV18 and TRBJ1-3, with D unclear. CDR3 length equals 15 residues. Germline-derived CDR1 and CDR2 are KGHSH and LQKENI. Trimming removed 2 bases from V and 0 bases from J, with 8 bases in between. CDR3 residues: CASSPSVTSGNTIYF. In DNA, the CDR3 is TGTGCCAGCTCACCATCAGTTACCTCTGGAAACACCATATATTTT.

The rearrangement joins TRBV11-2 to TRBJ2-7; D is possibly TRBD1 (6 bases). V was clipped by 5 bases and J by 10 bases, with 15 bases between them. The CDR3 has 12 residues. From germline, CDR1 is SGHAT and CDR2 FQNNGV. For the CDR3, the DNA is TGTGCCAGCAGCCTCCCAGGGGAGTATCAGTACTTC. Its protein product is CASSLPGEYQYF.

The V gene is TRBV27, the J gene TRBJ1-2; 7 bases are shared with TRBD1. The CDR3 contains 14 residues. Germline CDR1 MNHEY, CDR2 SMNVEV (reference sequence). J was trimmed by 0 bases and V by 2 bases; bases with no gene match: 0. The CDR3 loop is CASSLDRANYGYTF. CDR3 in DNA: TGTGCCAGCAGTTTAGACAGGGCTAACTATGGCTACACCTTC.

The chain carries TRBV15 and TRBJ2-2; TRBD1 aligns across 10 bases. Germline lookup yields CDR1 LNHNV and CDR2 YYDKDF (reference sequence). This CDR3 has 17 amino acids. V lost 1 base, J lost 7 bases, and 9 bases stayed unmatched. The chain's CDR3 is CATSRVVDRGQGGELFF. The CDR3 nucleotides are TGTGCCACCAGCAGAGTAGTAGACAGGGGGCAAGGCGGGGAGCTGTTTTTT. Full variable domain (missing parts from reference TRBV15 and TRBJ2-2): DAMVIQNPRYQVTQFGKPVTLSCSQTLNHNVMYWYQQKSSQAPKLLFHYYDKDFNNEADTPDNFQSRRPNTSFCFLDIRSPGLGDTAMYLCATSRVVDRGQGGELFFGEGSRLTVL.

This clone was picked up a small number of times. The J gene is TRBJ1-5, the V gene TRBV30; D is uncertain. V was shortened by 4 bases and J by 2 bases, with 9 bases between the two germline ends. In germline, CDR1 is GTSNPN, CDR2 SVGIG (reference sequence). The CDR3 covers 13 residues. The DNA for the CDR3 is TGTGCCTGGACGGCCGGGGGCAATCAGCCCCAGCATTTT. This encodes CAWTAGGNQPQHF.

This CDR3 reads CAWSYGVLVPEAFF. The CDR3 DNA is TGTGCCTGGTCCTACGGGGTTTTAGTTCCTGAAGCTTTCTTT. V gene TRBV30 combines with J gene TRBJ1-1; the D is unclear. Germline CDR1 and CDR2: GTSNPN and SVGIG (reference sequence). The CDR3 extends over 14 amino acids. Trimming cost V 5 bases and J 6 bases, with 19 bases left between them. Looking up the rest from reference TRBV30 and TRBJ1-1 gives the full variable domain: SQTIHQWPATLVQPVGSPLSLECTVEGTSNPNLYWYRQAAGRGLQLLFYSVGIGQISSEVPQNLSASRPQDRQFILSSKKLLLSDSGFYLCAWSYGVLVPEAFFGQGTRLTVV.

The chain has TRBV9 and TRBJ2-7; the D is unclear. Germline lookup yields CDR1 SGDLS and CDR2 YYNGEE. The CDR3 length is 15 residues. Trimming shortened V by 0 bases and J by 1 base, and 11 bases separated the two germline ends. Here the CDR3 DNA reads TGTGCCAGCAGCGTAGGTCAGGCCCCATCCTACGAGCAGTACTTC. This translates into CASSVGQAPSYEQYF.

The table lists this clone with many counts. The chain combines TRBV9 with TRBJ1-2; no clear D gene. Germline V gene sequence: CDR1 SGDLS, CDR2 YYNGEE. There are 13 residues in the CDR3. The V gene lost 2 bases and the J gene lost 6 bases, with 11 bases spanning the gap. DNA for the CDR3: TGTGCCAGCAGCGTCGACACATTTAATGGCTACACCTTC. Amino acids: CASSVDTFNGYTF.

CDR3 nucleotide sequence: TGTGCCAGCAGCTTACGCTTACAGGGCGTCCCTGAAGCTTTCTTT. Translation: CASSLRLQGVPEAFF. The chain recombines TRBV7-8 with TRBJ1-1; D may be TRBD1 (6 bases). Germline V gene sequence: CDR1 SGHVS, CDR2 FQNEAQ. There are 15 residues in the CDR3. V was shortened by 2 bases and J by 6 bases, with 16 bases between the two germline ends. The full variable domain, with the rest looked up from reference TRBV7-8 and TRBJ1-1, is GAGVSQSPRYKVAKRGQDVALRCDPISGHVSLFWYQQALGQGPEFLTYFQNEAQLDKSGLPSDRFFAERPEGSVSTLKIQRTQQEDSAVYLCASSLRLQGVPEAFFGQGTRLTVV.

The rearrangement joins TRBV7-9 to TRBJ2-3, with 9 nucleotides matching TRBD2. This CDR3 region has 15 residues. Germline CDR1 is SEHNR and CDR2 is FQNEAQ (reference sequence). V was clipped by 5 bases and J by 6 bases; unmatched bases: 9. In nucleotides, the CDR3 is TGTGCCAGCAGCCCCCTTGCGGGGGGGCTTGATACGCAGTATTTT. It is translated as CASSPLAGGLDTQYF. Together with reference TRBV7-9 and TRBJ2-3, the CDR3 gives the full variable domain: DTGVSQNPRHKITKRGQNVTFRCDPISEHNRLYWYRQTLGQGPEFLTYFQNEAQLEKSRLLSDRFSAERPKGSFSTLEIQRTEQGDSAMYLCASSPLAGGLDTQYFGPGTRLTVL.

The V call is TRBV5-4, the J call TRBJ2-1, with D possibly TRBD2 on 6 matching bases. V was clipped by 0 bases and J by 0 bases, with 10 bases between them. This CDR3 region has 16 residues. From germline, CDR1 is SGHNT and CDR2 YYREEE (reference sequence). The CDR3 loop reads CASSLGGDSSYNEQFF. CDR3 bases: TGTGCCAGCAGCTTGGGGGGGGATAGCTCCTACAATGAGCAGTTCTTC.